This paragraph covers one T cell receptor (beta chain) sequence. Germline V gives CDR1 SGHVS, CDR2 FQNEAQ. CDR3 length: 16 amino acids. Trimming took 2 bases from V and 2 from J; bases not matched to a gene: 7. This sample is drawn from a study of blood T cell repertoires in COVID-19. Sequencing used immunoSEQ multiplex PCR; TCRdb keeps in-frame clones, though not all of them. This table holds some 200,000 clones, roughly four fifths found once. The source is a woman in her fifties or sixties with acute or convalescent COVID-19. This chain uses TRBV7-8 with TRBJ1-1; 8 bases fit TRBD1. The sample was peripheral blood. CDR3 DNA: TGTGCCAGCAGCTTATCGGCGACAGGGGTAAACACTGAAGCTTTCTTT. Translation gives CASSLSATGVNTEAFF.